Sequencing of this T cell receptor (beta chain) was carried out in a study of technical replicates of blood from a handful of donors. This table comes from immunoSEQ multiplex PCR, and its TCRdb copy is limited to in-frame clones, with some not included. Of nearly 80,000 clones in the sample, around 90% are singletons; the top ten hold approximately 0.4%. The source is a human donor in good health. What was sequenced was T cells isolated from PBMCs.

The CDR3 loop reads CASSFRLANEQFF. CDR3 bases: TGTGCCAGCAGCTTTCGACTAGCCAATGAGCAGTTCTTC. The genes are TRBV9 and TRBJ2-1; 7 bases are a match to TRBD2. V was clipped by 4 bases and J by 6 bases; unmatched bases: 4. The CDR3 length is 13 residues. Germline V CDR1 and CDR2: SGDLS, YYNGEE.